The present TCR beta chain was sequenced within a study of T cell responses to AZD1222 COVID-19 vaccine. Study-wide results and limits: White British people made up most donors, females outnumbered males, and clonal diversity was possibly underestimated. Without day 14 samples, only post-peak T cell repertoires were studied.

On this clone itself: Its antigen is unknown.

Method: immunoSEQ multiplex PCR; TCRdb's copy keeps in-frame clones and lacks some. Among under 150,000 clones listed, 85% to 95% were seen once. The sequence was collected from an adult in good health. This specimen was peripheral blood, taken on day 0 of AZD1222 vaccination.

As DNA, the CDR3 is TGTGCCACGACGGGACTAGCGGGGGTAAATGAGCAGTTCTTC. This encodes CATTGLAGVNEQFF. V is TRBV15 and J is TRBJ2-1; 14 positions agree with TRBD2. V dropped 9 bases and J dropped 7; count of bases not matched to a gene: 5. Germline CDR1 and CDR2: LNHNV and YYDKDF (reference sequence). The CDR3 extends over 14 amino acids. The variable domain in full, with the rest retrieved from reference TRBV15 and TRBJ2-1, is DAMVIQNPRYQVTQFGKPVTLSCSQTLNHNVMYWYQQKSSQAPKLLFHYYDKDFNNEADTPDNFQSRRPNTSFCFLDIRSPGLGDTAMYLCATTGLAGVNEQFFGPGTRLTVL.